This T cell receptor (beta chain) was recovered during a study of identical twins. Unique molecular identifiers were present on cDNA, and template switching added a universal primer site. TCRdb itself ran the 5' RACE reads through MiXCR, one entry per CDR3 protein. The table has 410,000 or so distinct CDR3 sequences, roughly 18% seen once; the top ten hold roughly 12%. Only healthy Caucasians were enrolled as donors. Comments on this clonotype: Its specificity is unknown.

Regarding the study as a whole: Shared out-of-frame alpha sequences (those common to twins) showed excess low generation probability. Zero-insertion analyses could be partly confounded by invariant MAIT and iNKT cells.

Germline CDR1 DFQATT, CDR2 SNEGSKA (reference sequence). This CDR3 contains 13 residues. Trimming cost V 3 bases and J 2 bases, with 11 bases left between them. The V call is TRBV20-1, the J call TRBJ2-7, with D perhaps given as TRBD1 or TRBD2 (5 bases each). The sample consisted of naive T cells sorted from blood. The sequence was obtained from a man in his fifties in good health. The CDR3 reads CSARVWDPYEQYF. In nucleotides, the CDR3 is TGCAGTGCTAGGGTGTGGGACCCCTACGAGCAGTACTTC.